What follows are 8 T cell receptor beta chains derived from one specimen sequenced in a study of blood T cell repertoires in COVID-19. The table came from immunoSEQ multiplex PCR; TCRdb's copy has only in-frame clones and leaves some out. The data contain roughly 250,000 clones, roughly 84% of them singletons. The sample taken for sequencing was peripheral blood. These receptor sequences come from a woman aged 40-49 years with active or convalescent COVID-19.

This chain joins TRBV30 and TRBJ2-4; D perhaps matches TRBD2 (5 bases). Looked up from germline, CDR1 is GTSNPN and CDR2 is SVGIG (reference sequence). The V end lost 3 bases, the J end lost 9 bases, and 15 bases lay between the germline ends. The CDR3 has 13 residues. The DNA for the CDR3 is TGTGCCTGGAGATCTCACGGGGTAGGCATTCAGTACTTC. It encodes CAWRSHGVGIQYF.

The chain couples TRBV2 to TRBJ1-5; TRBD1 might be the D (5 bases). This CDR3 has 14 residues. The germline V gene encodes CDR1 SNHLY and CDR2 FYNNEI. The ends were cut back, 4 bases at V and 6 bases at J, with 13 bases in the middle. The CDR3: CASSVAAGLQPQHF. CDR3 coding DNA: TGTGCCAGCAGTGTAGCCGCGGGGCTTCAGCCCCAGCATTTT.

The gene calls are TRBV5-1 and TRBJ1-1, with TRBD1 identical over 7 bases. The length of the CDR3 is 17 residues. CDR1 and CDR2 (germline): SGHRS, YFSETQ. V shed 4 bases, J shed 0 bases, and the junction held 12 bases outside the gene matches. CDR3 loop: CASSTGHRGTMNTEAFF. CDR3 DNA: TGCGCCAGCAGCACAGGCCACAGGGGTACCATGAACACTGAAGCTTTCTTT.

V is TRBV7-2 and J is TRBJ2-1, with D perhaps TRBD2 (6 bases). There are 16 residues in the CDR3. Germline-derived CDR1 and CDR2 are SGHTA and FQGNSA. With 2 bases removed from V and 7 bases from J, the gap between germline ends came to 18 bases. The CDR3 DNA follows: TGTGCCAGCAGCTTAAACGCATTGCGGGGCAGGAATGAGCAGTTCTTC. Translating gives CASSLNALRGRNEQFF.

The chain couples TRBV3-1 (or the pseudogene TRBV3-2) to TRBJ2-1, with TRBD2 matching over 10 bases. The ends lost 2 bases at V and 10 bases at J; junction bases unmatched: 5. Germline V gives CDR1 LGHDT, CDR2 YNNKEL (reference sequence). The CDR3 contains 14 residues. The DNA for the CDR3 is TGTGCCAGCAGCCAAAGCGGGGGGGCTGGGGAGCAGTTCTTC. Protein sequence: CASSQSGGAGEQFF.

The V gene is TRBV18, the J gene TRBJ2-1; D is unresolved. V was shortened by 10 bases and J by 7 bases, with 11 bases between the two germline ends. This CDR3 region has 11 residues. Per germline, CDR1 KGHSH and CDR2 LQKENI. DNA for the CDR3: TGTGCCACCAAGGCGGATAATGAGCAGTTCTTC. As protein: CATKADNEQFF.

This chain joins TRBV6-6 and TRBJ1-6, with 8 bases matching TRBD1. CDR1 is MNHNY and CDR2 is SVGAGI in the germline V gene (reference sequence). CDR3 size: 16 residues. V dropped 2 bases and J dropped 8; count of bases not matched to a gene: 8. The chain's CDR3 is CASSYLGQGDYSPLHF. CDR3 DNA: TGTGCCAGCAGTTACCTAGGACAGGGTGACTATTCACCCCTCCACTTT.

The genes are TRBV12-2 and TRBJ2-1; the tabulated D call, TRBD1, remains unverified against the DNA. TRBV12-2 corresponds to a pseudogene. This CDR3 is 18 amino acids long. CDR3 sequence reads: CASRLPLEFRQSPNEQFF. DNA for the CDR3: TGTGCAAGTCGCTTACCTCTGGAGTTTAGACAGTCTCCTAATGAGCAGTTCTTC.